This TCR beta chain was identified during a study of Graves' ophthalmopathy and Graves' hyperthyroidism. The sequenced template was RNA, covering the TCR beta CDR3 region. First-round RT-PCR employed HTBI primers, with a second-round multiplex PCR after it. TCRdb re-called the multiplex PCR reads through MiXCR, storing one row per CDR3 protein. The table lists about 740,000 distinct CDR3 sequences, 40% of them singletons. The table lists this clonotype with many counts. V lost 3 bases and J lost 2, with 11 bases in between. Germline lookup yields CDR1 SNHLY and CDR2 FYNNEI. The CDR3 is 15 residues long.

The sequencing sample was made of peripheral blood. The receptor was derived from an adult man with Graves' ophthalmopathy. The rearrangement uses TRBV2 and TRBJ1-5; D gene ambiguous. The CDR3 reads CASSEPRRGNQPQHF. The CDR3, as DNA: TGTGCCAGCAGTGAGCCCCGACGGGGCAATCAGCCCCAGCATTTT.